This T cell receptor (beta chain) was profiled in a study of blood T cell dynamics during melanoma immunotherapy. TCRdb's copy holds only in-frame clones and misses some; the assay was immunoSEQ multiplex PCR. The sample has a few thousand clones, 70% to 90% seen once. Time point meaning: pre-treatment baseline. Germline V gene lookup returns CDR1 LNHDA and CDR2 SQIVND (reference sequence). The V gene lost 3 bases and the J gene lost 2 bases, with 11 bases spanning the gap. This CDR3 has 16 amino acids. The chain has TRBV19 and TRBJ2-6; no definite D call. This TCR derives from a human donor with melanoma. The material was blood, obtained from a patient treated with checkpoint blockade. In DNA, the CDR3 is TGTGCCAGTAGTATCTCTCGGGCTCCTGGGGCCAACGTCCTGACTTTC. This encodes CASSISRAPGANVLTF. Full variable domain (rest looked up from reference TRBV19 and TRBJ2-6): DGGITQSPKYLFRKEGQNVTLSCEQNLNHDAMYWYRQDPGQGLRLIYYSQIVNDFQKGDIAEGYSVSREKKESFPLTVTSAQKNPTAFYLCASSISRAPGANVLTFGAGSRLTVL.